The clone carrying this T cell receptor (beta chain) showed up just a few times. Its target is not known. Time point: sample taken at primary tumor resection. Unsorted whole RNA of tumor, nontumor lung or frozen PBMC was sequenced. The donors, around 72 patients with untreated early-stage non-small cell lung cancer, provided the samples. The sample originates from a study of spatial heterogeneity in lung cancer. Background on the study: On average, each unique TCR and UMI combination appeared more than ten times in raw reads.

Regarding the study as a whole: In blood, ubiquitous expanded tumor TCRs appeared more at resection than follow-up.

CDR3 size: 18 residues. With V trimmed by 1 base and J by 0 bases, 5 bases remained unmatched. Per the germline V gene, CDR1 is LNHDA and CDR2 is SQIVND (reference sequence). TCR cDNA molecules each had a unique molecular identifier. MiXCR, applied by TCRdb to the 5' RACE reads, yields one record per CDR3 protein. The table lists fewer than 20,000 distinct CDR3 sequences, around 19% of them singletons. The sequence derives from a male donor with early-stage non-small cell lung cancer. The material sequenced was PBMCs, taken at surgery. This chain links TRBV19 with TRBJ2-1; 11 bases align to TRBD2. The CDR3 region is CASSIGLAGGSSYNEQFF. CDR3 DNA sequence: TGTGCCAGTAGTATAGGGCTAGCGGGGGGCAGCTCCTACAATGAGCAGTTCTTC. The full variable domain, with the rest looked up from reference TRBV19 and TRBJ2-1, is DGGITQSPKYLFRKEGQNVTLSCEQNLNHDAMYWYRQDPGQGLRLIYYSQIVNDFQKGDIAEGYSVSREKKESFPLTVTSAQKNPTAFYLCASSIGLAGGSSYNEQFFGPGTRLTVL.